The clone carrying this TCR beta chain was seen a handful of times. This specimen belongs to a study of molecular identifiers for immune sequencing clone quantification. Using its own MiXCR run on the PCR reads, TCRdb lists one record per CDR3 protein. The sample lists about 510,000 distinct CDR3 sequences, roughly a fifth occurring once. There are 14 residues in the CDR3. Germline V gene sequence: CDR1 SGHTA, CDR2 FQGNSA. V was trimmed by 3 bases and J by 4 bases, leaving 12 bases between them. Sequencing used naive CD8+ T cells from blood, with Jurkat cell RNA spiked in. Subset described: FACS-sorted CD8+CD4-CCR7+CD45RA+ naive T cells. The clonotype was recovered from a human donor in good health. Some libraries in this study had Jurkat cell RNA spiked in. J is TRBJ1-2 and V is TRBV7-2; D gene unclear. In DNA form, the CDR3 reads TGTGCCAGCAGCTTTCCCGGACGAGCCTATGGCTACACCTTC. It encodes CASSFPGRAYGYTF.